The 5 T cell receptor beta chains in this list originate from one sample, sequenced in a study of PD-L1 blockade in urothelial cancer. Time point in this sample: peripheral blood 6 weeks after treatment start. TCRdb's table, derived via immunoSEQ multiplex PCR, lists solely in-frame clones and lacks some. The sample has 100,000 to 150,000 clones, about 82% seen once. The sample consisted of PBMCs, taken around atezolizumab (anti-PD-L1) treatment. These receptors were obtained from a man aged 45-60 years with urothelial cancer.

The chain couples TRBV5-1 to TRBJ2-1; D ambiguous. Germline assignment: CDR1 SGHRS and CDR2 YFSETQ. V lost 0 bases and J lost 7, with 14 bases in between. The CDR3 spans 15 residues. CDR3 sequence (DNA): TGCGCCAGCAGCTTGGGAGTTTCCCAATCTAATGAGCAGTTCTTC. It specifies CASSLGVSQSNEQFF.

CDR3 region: CASRPGLSYNEQFF. As DNA, the CDR3 is TGTGCCAGCAGGCCGGGACTTTCGTACAATGAGCAGTTCTTC. The V gene is TRBV7-9, the J gene TRBJ2-1, with D possibly being TRBD2 (6 bases). The ends were cut back, 6 bases at V and 4 bases at J, with 13 bases in the middle. The CDR3 consists of 14 residues. Germline assignment: CDR1 SEHNR and CDR2 FQNEAQ (reference sequence).

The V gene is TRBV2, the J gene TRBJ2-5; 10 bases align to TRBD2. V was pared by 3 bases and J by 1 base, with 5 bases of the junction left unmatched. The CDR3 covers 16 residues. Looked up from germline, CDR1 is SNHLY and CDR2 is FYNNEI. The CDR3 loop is CASSDRASGGQETQYF. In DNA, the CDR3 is TGTGCCAGCAGTGATAGGGCTAGCGGGGGCCAAGAGACCCAGTACTTC.

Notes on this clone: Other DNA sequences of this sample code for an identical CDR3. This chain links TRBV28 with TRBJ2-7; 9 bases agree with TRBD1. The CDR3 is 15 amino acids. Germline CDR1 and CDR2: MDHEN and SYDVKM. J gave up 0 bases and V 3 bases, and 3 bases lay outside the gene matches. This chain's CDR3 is CASSLGTGISYEQYF. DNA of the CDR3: TGTGCCAGCAGTTTGGGGACAGGGATCTCCTACGAGCAGTACTTC. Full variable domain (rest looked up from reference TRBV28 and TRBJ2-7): DVKVTQSSRYLVKRTGEKVFLECVQDMDHENMFWYRQDPGLGLRLIYFSYDVKMKEKGDIPEGYSVSREKKERFSLILESASTNQTSMYLCASSLGTGISYEQYFGPGTRLTVT.

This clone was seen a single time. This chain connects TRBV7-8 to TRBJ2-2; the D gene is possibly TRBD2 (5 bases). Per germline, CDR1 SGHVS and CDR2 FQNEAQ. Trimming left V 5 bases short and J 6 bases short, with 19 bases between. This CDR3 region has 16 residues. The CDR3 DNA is TGTGCCAGCAGCATGACGGCCACAACGGAGGCCGGGGAGCTGTTTTTT. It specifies CASSMTATTEAGELFF.